The T cell receptor (beta chain) described here comes from a study of T cell changes during pregnancy in multiple sclerosis. Assay used: immunoSEQ multiplex PCR; TCRdb lists only in-frame clones, some missing. This table has about 100,000 clones, roughly 90% appearing once. This CDR3 spans 14 amino acids. Germline V gene data show CDR1 as SGHRS and CDR2 as YFSETQ. The V segment lost 4 bases and the J segment 5 bases; nucleotides outside the gene matches: 5. The gene calls are TRBV5-1 and TRBJ2-2; 7 bases line up with TRBD1. The TCR comes from a female donor with multiple sclerosis, enrolled in a pregnancy study. The input for sequencing was peripheral blood, taken after pregnancy. The CDR3 loop is CASSGTAGTGELFF. In DNA form, the CDR3 reads TGCGCCAGCAGCGGGACAGCAGGTACCGGGGAGCTGTTTTTT.